This entry concerns a single TCR beta chain. Germline V gene data show CDR1 as SNHLY and CDR2 as FYNNEI. CDR3 length: 14 residues. Losses at the gene ends were 8 bases for V and 4 bases for J; bases not matched to a gene: 10. TCRdb's table, derived via immunoSEQ multiplex PCR, lists solely in-frame clones and lacks some. The sample yields about 1 million clones, around 74% seen once. This specimen belongs to a study of shared clonotypes between healthy human individuals. This TCR was recovered from a man in his late teens or twenties in good health. Specimen: memory CD4+ T cells sorted from blood. Noted subset: CD45RA-negative fraction. V is TRBV2 and J is TRBJ2-5, with 7 bases aligning to TRBD1. Here the CDR3 DNA reads TGTGCCAGCTCCATAGGGGGCGCGGGAGAGACCCAGTACTTC. As protein: CASSIGGAGETQYF.